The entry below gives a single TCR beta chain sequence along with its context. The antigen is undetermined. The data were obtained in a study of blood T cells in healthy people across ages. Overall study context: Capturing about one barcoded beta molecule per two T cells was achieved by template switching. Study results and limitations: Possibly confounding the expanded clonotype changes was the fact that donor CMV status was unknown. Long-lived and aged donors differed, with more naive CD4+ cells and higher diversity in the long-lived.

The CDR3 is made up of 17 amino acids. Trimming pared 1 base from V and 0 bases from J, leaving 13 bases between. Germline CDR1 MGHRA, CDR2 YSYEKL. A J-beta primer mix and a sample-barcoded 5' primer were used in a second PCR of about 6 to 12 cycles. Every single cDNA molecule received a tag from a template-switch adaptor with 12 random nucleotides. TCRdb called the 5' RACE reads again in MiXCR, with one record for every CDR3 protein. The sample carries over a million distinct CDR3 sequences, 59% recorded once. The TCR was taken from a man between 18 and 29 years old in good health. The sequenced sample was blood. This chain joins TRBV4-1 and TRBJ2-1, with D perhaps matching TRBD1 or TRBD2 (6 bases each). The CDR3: CASSQAGGGVSYNEQFF. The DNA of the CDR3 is TGCGCCAGCAGCCAAGCAGGAGGGGGTGTCTCCTACAATGAGCAGTTCTTC.